The 27 T cell receptor beta chains listed next were all sequenced from one sample in a study of a mutant IDH1 vaccine in newly diagnosed glioma. Clones were sequenced by immunoSEQ multiplex PCR, and TCRdb holds only the in-frame ones, with some missing. The sample carries about 26,000 clones, approximately 87% recorded once. Antigens of these TCRs are unknown. The time point: week 35, safety follow-up. Mutant IDH1 20-mer peptide, at 300 ug, made up each vaccine dose, with topical imiquimod. The sample consisted of PBMCs, taken from a glioma patient whose treatment included an IDH1 peptide vaccine. The origin of the receptors is a young man with glioma.

The chain employs TRBV27 and TRBJ2-5; D possibly matches TRBD1 or TRBD2 (5 bases each). The V gene's germline CDR1 is MNHEY and CDR2 SMNVEV (reference sequence). Trimming left V 3 bases short and J 7 bases short, with 15 bases between. The CDR3 sequence is 14 residues long. The CDR3 sequence: CASSFTGLSATQYF. The DNA for the CDR3 is TGTGCCAGCAGTTTCACGGGGCTGTCGGCGACCCAGTACTTC.

This chain connects TRBV6-5 to TRBJ2-1; D may be TRBD2 (5 bases). The V gene lost 8 bases and the J gene lost 2 bases, with 10 bases spanning the gap. CDR1 is MNHEY, CDR2 SVGAGI, per germline. The CDR3 is 13 amino acids. In nucleotides, the CDR3 is TGTGCCAGCCGAAGCGGACCCTACAATGAGCAGTTCTTC. Amino acid sequence: CASRSGPYNEQFF.

The CDR3 here is CASSLLNTGELFF. The CDR3 DNA reads as TGTGCCAGCAGCTTACTGAACACCGGGGAGCTGTTTTTT. This chain uses TRBV7-3 with TRBJ2-2, with no clear D. The CDR3 has 13 amino acids. Trimming removed 2 bases at V and 1 base at J, with 2 bases between. Germline values: CDR1 SGHTA, CDR2 FQGTGA.

The J gene is TRBJ1-2, the V gene TRBV29-1; 9 nucleotides line up with TRBD1. The germline V gene has CDR1 SQVTM and CDR2 ANQGSEA. This CDR3 has 14 amino acids. The V gene end was trimmed by 3 bases and the J gene end by 8 bases; junction bases not matched to a gene: 10. The CDR3 here is CSVDALGQGGGYTF. Here the CDR3 DNA reads TGCAGCGTTGACGCCCTGGGACAGGGCGGCGGCTACACCTTC.

The J gene is TRBJ2-3, the V gene TRBV6-1; 7 bases align to TRBD1. The CDR3 covers 15 residues. The V gene's germline CDR1 is MNHNS and CDR2 SASEGT. V shed 2 bases and J 0 bases; nucleotides not matched to a gene: 2. DNA of the CDR3: TGTGCCAGCAGTGAACAGGGACAGAGCACAGATACGCAGTATTTT. This gives the protein CASSEQGQSTDTQYF.

The chain employs TRBV4-1 and TRBJ2-4; D ambiguous. The germline V gene has CDR1 MGHRA and CDR2 YSYEKL. The CDR3 sequence is 16 residues long. V lost 1 base and J 0 bases, leaving 10 bases between the germline ends. CDR3: CASSQATELAKNIQYF. DNA of the CDR3: TGCGCCAGCAGCCAAGCGACTGAGCTAGCCAAAAACATTCAGTACTTC.

This clone occurred once. The chain employs TRBV4-3 and TRBJ2-1; D might be TRBD2 (6 bases). Trimming left V 4 bases short and J 7 bases short, with 14 bases between. Germline V CDR1 and CDR2: LGHNA, YSLEER. CDR3 length: 14 amino acids. CDR3 nucleotide sequence: TGCGCCAGCAGCCGGCGGGACGGATCGAATGAGCAGTTCTTC. Translated: CASSRRDGSNEQFF.

The chain combines TRBV29-1 with TRBJ2-7, with a possible D match to TRBD2 (8 bases). V gave up 4 bases and J gave up 6 bases, with 25 bases separating them. CDR1 SQVTM and CDR2 ANQGSEA come from the germline V gene. The CDR3 contains 16 residues. CDR3 residues: CSVGQGVGTRLREQYF. CDR3 in DNA: TGCAGCGTTGGCCAGGGGGTCGGGACTAGGCTGCGCGAGCAGTACTTC.

The chain links TRBV30 to TRBJ1-2, with D possibly matching TRBD1 (5 bases). Germline V gives CDR1 GTSNPN, CDR2 SVGIG (reference sequence). V was shortened by 0 bases and J by 3 bases, with 14 bases between the two germline ends. The CDR3 extends over 15 amino acids. The CDR3 reads CAWSVRRAADYGYTF. For the CDR3, the DNA is TGTGCCTGGAGTGTACGCAGGGCGGCGGACTATGGCTACACCTTC.

The chain carries TRBV10-3 and TRBJ2-7; the match to TRBD1 covers 10 bases. The CDR3 has 14 residues. Looked up from germline, CDR1 is ENHRY and CDR2 is SYGVKD. V shed 2 bases, J shed 5 bases, and the junction held 3 bases outside the gene matches. Written as DNA, the CDR3 is TGTGCCATCAGTGAGAGAGACAGGGGGCACGAGCAGTACTTC. Encoded protein: CAISERDRGHEQYF.

V and J are TRBV4-2 and TRBJ2-2; 7 bases are a match to TRBD1. With V trimmed by 1 base and J by 1 base, 0 bases remained unmatched. The CDR3 covers 15 residues. From germline, CDR1 is LGHNA and CDR2 YNFKEQ. CDR3 DNA: TGTGCCAGCAGCCAAGGACAGGGGAACACCGGGGAGCTGTTTTTT. This translates into CASSQGQGNTGELFF.

This clone appeared once. The CDR3 bases are TGTGCCAGCAGCAAAGGTAATGATGGGACAGTTGTTAACCAGCCCCAGCATTTT. Its protein is CASSKGNDGTVVNQPQHF. This chain links TRBV21-1 with TRBJ1-5; TRBD1 was called by the table and not checked on the DNA. TRBV21-1 is a pseudogene locus. This CDR3 spans 18 amino acids.

The chain is built from TRBV10-3 and TRBJ2-2; 7 bases line up with TRBD2. There are 16 residues in the CDR3. V shed 6 bases and J 3 bases; nucleotides not matched to a gene: 10. The germline gives CDR1 ENHRY, CDR2 SYGVKD. Here the CDR3 DNA reads TGTGCCATCAGGACCCTAGCGGAAACATACACCGGGGAGCTGTTTTTT. As protein: CAIRTLAETYTGELFF.

This sequence joins TRBV13 and TRBJ2-7, with 13 nucleotides matching TRBD2. Germline CDR1 is PRHDT and CDR2 is FYEKMQ (reference sequence). The V and J ends lost 5 bases and 2 bases, in that order; junction bases with no gene match: 0. This CDR3 has 14 residues. CDR3 coding DNA: TGTGCCAGCAGCGGGACTAGCGGGGCCTACGAGCAGTACTTC. Amino acid sequence: CASSGTSGAYEQYF.

This sequence joins TRBV25-1 and TRBJ2-5; 7 positions agree with TRBD1. The CDR3 runs 16 residues. J lost 4 bases, V lost 2 bases, and 10 bases had no gene match. Germline-derived CDR1 and CDR2 are MGHDK and SYGVNS. CDR3: CASSEGQVPTVETQYF. The CDR3 bases are TGTGCCAGCAGTGAAGGACAGGTCCCCACGGTAGAGACCCAGTACTTC.

The J gene is TRBJ1-5, the V gene TRBV6-1; no firm D call. CDR3 length: 14 amino acids. Trimming pared 2 bases from V and 0 bases from J, leaving 5 bases between. Germline V gene lookup returns CDR1 MNHNS and CDR2 SASEGT. In nucleotides, the CDR3 is TGTGCCAGCAGTGAAATGTATAGCAATCAGCCCCAGCATTTT. This sequence encodes CASSEMYSNQPQHF.

The rearrangement links TRBV14 to TRBJ2-3, with D possibly being TRBD1 (6 bases). V was pared by 0 bases and J by 6 bases, with 16 bases between. CDR3 length equals 16 residues. Germline V gives CDR1 SGHDN, CDR2 FVKESK. CDR3 in DNA: TGTGCCAGCAGCCAAGAACTACAGGGCGGTATGGATACGCAGTATTTT. Translated: CASSQELQGGMDTQYF.

This clone was seen only once. The rearrangement links TRBV28 to TRBJ2-7, with D maybe TRBD1 (6 bases). Trimming stripped 3 bases from V and 4 bases from J, with 13 bases between. Germline CDR1 is MDHEN and CDR2 is SYDVKM. The CDR3 is made up of 14 amino acids. The CDR3 nucleotides read TGTGCCAGCAGTTTTACAGGGATGCAGTACGAGCAGTACTTC. Residues: CASSFTGMQYEQYF.

The chain combines TRBV6-6 with TRBJ1-5, with 7 bases identical to TRBD1. V gave up 7 bases and J gave up 6 bases; unmatched junction bases: 12. The CDR3 is made up of 15 amino acids. Germline V gene data show CDR1 as MNHNY and CDR2 as SVGAGI (reference sequence). The CDR3 here is CASTPGQNSVQPQHF. In DNA form, the CDR3 reads TGTGCCAGCACCCCGGGACAGAATTCTGTTCAGCCCCAGCATTTT.

This clone has a handful of counts. This rearrangement joins TRBV30 to TRBJ1-5, with 9 bases lining up with TRBD1. Trimming cost V 5 bases and J 4 bases; bases outside gene matches: 9. CDR3 size: 15 residues. Germline CDR1 GTSNPN, CDR2 SVGIG (reference sequence). The CDR3 bases are TGTGCCTGGCAACATACGGACAGGGGAAATCAGCCCCAGCATTTT. It yields the protein CAWQHTDRGNQPQHF.

The CDR3 reads CASSLTPGQGVNEQYF. CDR3 DNA: TGCGCCAGCAGCTTGACCCCTGGACAGGGGGTTAACGAGCAGTACTTC. The V and J genes are TRBV5-1 and TRBJ2-7; 10 positions agree with TRBD1. The CDR3 consists of 16 residues. The germline CDR1 and CDR2 sequences are SGHRS and YFSETQ. The V gene end was trimmed by 1 base and the J gene end by 5 bases; junction bases not matched to a gene: 9.

V usage is TRBV11-2 and J usage is TRBJ2-2; no reliable D call. CDR1 and CDR2 from the germline V gene are SGHAT and FQNNGV. Trimming stripped 1 base from V and 1 base from J, with 10 bases between. There are 16 residues in the CDR3. CDR3 nucleotides: TGTGCCAGCAGCTTAGTGTGGAGCCAGAACACCGGGGAGCTGTTTTTT. Its translation is CASSLVWSQNTGELFF.

The V call is TRBV30, the J call TRBJ2-3; 7 nucleotides agree with TRBD2. This CDR3 contains 15 residues. V gave up 1 base and J gave up 4 bases; unmatched junction bases: 8. CDR1 GTSNPN and CDR2 SVGIG come from the germline V gene (reference sequence). CDR3 coding DNA: TGTGCCTGGAGTGGCGGGGGAACCGCAGCAGATACGCAGTATTTT. Amino acids: CAWSGGGTAADTQYF.

V and J are TRBV6-1 and TRBJ1-1; D ambiguous. The germline V gene encodes CDR1 MNHNS and CDR2 SASEGT. V was clipped by 3 bases and J by 7 bases, with 21 bases between them. The CDR3 contains 16 residues. CDR3 DNA sequence: TGTGCCAGCAGTGAGTTGGGCAGGACCTTCGGTGGTGAAGCTTTCTTT. Its translation is CASSELGRTFGGEAFF.

This clone has only a few counts. The chain uses TRBV5-8 and TRBJ1-1; unclear D gene. This CDR3 has 14 residues. V was trimmed by 0 bases and J by 0 bases, leaving 6 bases between them. CDR1 and CDR2 from the germline V gene are SGHTS and YDEGEE. The CDR3 here is CASSLEMVNTEAFF. The CDR3 nucleotides read TGTGCCAGCAGCTTGGAGATGGTGAACACTGAAGCTTTCTTT.

V usage is TRBV25-1 and J usage is TRBJ2-7, with 9 bases that match TRBD1. This CDR3 has 13 amino acids. The trim removed 5 bases at V and 5 bases at J, leaving 4 bases unmatched. CDR1 MGHDK and CDR2 SYGVNS come from the germline V gene. CDR3 region: CASSKQGADEQYF. The CDR3 nucleotides are TGTGCCAGCAGTAAACAGGGGGCCGACGAGCAGTACTTC.

V gene TRBV6-5 combines with J gene TRBJ2-7, with D tentatively TRBD1 (5 bases). V lost 5 bases, J lost 2 bases, and 16 bases lay in between. Germline CDR1 MNHEY, CDR2 SVGAGI. The CDR3 has 15 residues. The CDR3 nucleotides are TGTGCCAGCAGTCCTACGATCGACAGTACCTACGAGCAGTACTTC. Residues: CASSPTIDSTYEQYF.